Each of the 11 T cell receptor beta chains below was sequenced from the same sample in a study of shared clonotypes between healthy human individuals. Generated by immunoSEQ multiplex PCR, the TCRdb table keeps only in-frame clones and is missing some. The table shows around 510,000 clones, with 90% to 96% occurring only once. The material sequenced was naive CD4+ T cells sorted from blood. Subset defined: CD45RA+ positively selected. The receptors were sampled from a woman in her twenties or thirties in good health.

Of note for this clone: The same CDR3 arises from other DNA sequences in this sample as well. This chain uses TRBV2 with TRBJ1-4; D uncertain. This CDR3 contains 11 residues. The germline CDR1 and CDR2 sequences are SNHLY and FYNNEI. V gave up 5 bases and J gave up 8 bases, with 6 bases separating them. The CDR3 spells CASSLREKLFF. DNA for the CDR3: TGTGCCAGCAGTCTCAGGGAAAAACTGTTTTTT.

This clone was seen a single time. The same CDR3 arises from other DNA sequences in this sample as well. The V gene is TRBV30, the J gene TRBJ1-3, with D hard to call. Trimming stripped 0 bases from V and 4 bases from J, with 4 bases between. Germline V lookup: CDR1 GTSNPN, CDR2 SVGIG (reference sequence). This CDR3 has 12 residues. This CDR3 is CAWSVAGNTIYF. DNA of the CDR3: TGTGCCTGGAGTGTAGCAGGAAACACCATATATTTT.

The V and J genes are TRBV19 and TRBJ2-5; the match to TRBD1 covers 8 bases. Germline V CDR1 and CDR2: LNHDA, SQIVND (reference sequence). CDR3 size: 16 residues. V shed 7 bases and J 4 bases; nucleotides not matched to a gene: 14. In DNA form, the CDR3 reads TGTGCCAGTACCCCCCTAGGGACAGGTGTGGCAGAGACCCAGTACTTC. Translating gives CASTPLGTGVAETQYF. Full variable domain (rest looked up from reference TRBV19 and TRBJ2-5): DGGITQSPKYLFRKEGQNVTLSCEQNLNHDAMYWYRQDPGQGLRLIYYSQIVNDFQKGDIAEGYSVSREKKESFPLTVTSAQKNPTAFYLCASTPLGTGVAETQYFGPGTRLLVL.

This chain uses TRBV18 with TRBJ2-1; 12 bases fit TRBD2. The trim removed 2 bases at V and 10 bases at J, leaving 3 bases unmatched. The CDR3 length is 14 residues. From germline, CDR1 is KGHSH and CDR2 LQKENI. DNA for the CDR3: TGTGCCAGCTCACCATCTAGCGGGAGGGACGAGCAGTTCTTC. Translating it yields CASSPSSGRDEQFF.

The chain is built from TRBV9 and TRBJ2-7, with D perhaps matching TRBD1 or TRBD2 (6 bases each). This CDR3 comprises 15 residues. The V gene lost 2 bases and the J gene lost 0 bases, with 12 bases spanning the gap. Germline values: CDR1 SGDLS, CDR2 YYNGEE. Written as DNA, the CDR3 is TGTGCCAGCAGCGTGAGGGGGACTGCCTCCTACGAGCAGTACTTC. Its protein product is CASSVRGTASYEQYF.

V gene TRBV11-2 combines with J gene TRBJ2-7; 13 positions match TRBD2. Germline loops: CDR1 SGHAT, CDR2 FQNNGV. The CDR3 length is 16 residues. The trim removed 5 bases at V and 2 bases at J, leaving 6 bases unmatched. Here the CDR3 reads CASSPVGTSGTYEQYF. In nucleotides, the CDR3 is TGTGCCAGCAGCCCAGTAGGGACTAGCGGGACCTACGAGCAGTACTTC.

This clone was counted once. The genes are TRBV28 and TRBJ2-4; tentatively, D is TRBD1 (5 bases). V lost 1 base to trimming and J lost 1 base, with 11 bases between them. Looked up from germline, CDR1 is MDHEN and CDR2 is SYDVKM. The CDR3 runs 16 residues. The CDR3 DNA reads as TGTGCCAGCAGTTTATCCGGCAGGGTGGCCAAAAACATTCAGTACTTC. Translation gives CASSLSGRVAKNIQYF. Combining the CDR3 with reference TRBV28 and TRBJ2-4 gives the whole variable domain DVKVTQSSRYLVKRTGEKVFLECVQDMDHENMFWYRQDPGLGLRLIYFSYDVKMKEKGDIPEGYSVSREKKERFSLILESASTNQTSMYLCASSLSGRVAKNIQYFGAGTRLSVL.

This chain connects TRBV21-1 to TRBJ2-7; TRBD1 is taken as the D call from the table, unchecked against the DNA. TRBV21-1 is a documented pseudogene. This CDR3 is 15 amino acids long. For the CDR3, the DNA is TGTGCCAGCAGCAACCGGGACAGGAGCTCCTACGAGCAGTACTTC. This codes for CASSNRDRSSYEQYF.

The rearrangement uses TRBV5-1 and TRBJ2-2; 9 bases line up with TRBD2. Germline trimming cut 0 bases from V and 5 bases from J; bases unmatched to any gene: 5. This CDR3 region has 16 residues. Germline V gives CDR1 SGHRS, CDR2 YFSETQ. The CDR3 here is CASSLVAGDMTGELFF. The CDR3 bases are TGCGCCAGCAGCTTGGTAGCGGGAGATATGACCGGGGAGCTGTTTTTT.

The chain links TRBV13 to TRBJ2-7; D tentatively reads TRBD1 or TRBD2 (5 bases each). This CDR3 has 15 amino acids. Per germline, CDR1 PRHDT and CDR2 FYEKMQ (reference sequence). V lost 5 bases and J lost 4, with 18 bases in between. CDR3: CASSTYVRGGYEQYF. The CDR3 DNA reads as TGTGCCAGCAGCACTTACGTGAGGGGTGGGTACGAGCAGTACTTC.

The rearrangement links TRBV6-4 to TRBJ1-2, with TRBD1 matching 7 bases. Germline CDR1 reads MRHNA; CDR2 reads SNTAGT. This CDR3 has 14 residues. V was pared by 8 bases and J by 1 base, with 7 bases of the junction left unmatched. CDR3 loop: CASARDSDNYGYTF. The CDR3 region has the DNA TGTGCCAGCGCCCGGGACAGCGATAACTATGGCTACACCTTC.